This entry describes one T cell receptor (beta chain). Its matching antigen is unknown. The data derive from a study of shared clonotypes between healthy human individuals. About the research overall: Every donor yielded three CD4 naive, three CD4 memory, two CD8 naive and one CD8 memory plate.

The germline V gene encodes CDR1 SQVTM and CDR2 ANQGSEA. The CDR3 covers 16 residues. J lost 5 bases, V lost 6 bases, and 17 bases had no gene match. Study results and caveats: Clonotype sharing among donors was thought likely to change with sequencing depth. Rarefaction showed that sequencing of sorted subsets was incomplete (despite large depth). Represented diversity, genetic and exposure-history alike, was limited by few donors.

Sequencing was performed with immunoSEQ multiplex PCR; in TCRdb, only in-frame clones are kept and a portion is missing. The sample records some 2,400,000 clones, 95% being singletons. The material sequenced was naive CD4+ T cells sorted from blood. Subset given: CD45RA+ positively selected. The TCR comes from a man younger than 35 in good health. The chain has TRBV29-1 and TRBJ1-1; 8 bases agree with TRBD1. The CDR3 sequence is CSVNRDRRYSITEAFF. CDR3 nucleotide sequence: TGCAGCGTAAATAGGGACAGGCGCTATTCAATTACTGAAGCTTTCTTT.